Listed below are T cell receptor beta chains from one sample, sequenced in a study of cytomegalovirus exposure and HLA in healthy donors. Profiled with immunoSEQ multiplex PCR; TCRdb holds only in-frame clones, not every one. Of some 170,000 clones in the sample, roughly 86% were seen once. The sample taken for sequencing was PBMCs. The receptor source for this set is a woman aged 18-30 years in good health and CMV-seropositive. Both conserved end residues are part of each CDR3.

v_gene,j_gene,CDR3aa
TRBV29-1,TRBJ1-5,CSVRTADSNQPQHF
TRBV11-2,TRBJ1-5,CASSLGDRDNQPQHF
TRBV5-1,TRBJ2-5,CASSLVSSGGQPLETQYF
TRBV19,TRBJ2-5,CASSRYQETQYF
TRBV29-1,TRBJ2-5,CSGTEETQYF
TRBV14,TRBJ1-5,CASSQDLRQPQHF
TRBV19,TRBJ1-4,CASYSGQTNEKLFF
TRBV19,TRBJ2-7,CASSSFGSSYEQYF
TRBV4-3,TRBJ2-7,CASSQILQGAPYEQYF
TRBV2,TRBJ1-5,CASRGTSNSNQPQHF
TRBV7-3,TRBJ1-1,CASSLHSNTEAFF
TRBV28,TRBJ2-1,CASSLAQLKYNEQFF
TRBV7-9,TRBJ1-1,CASSPGEWNTEAFF
TRBV19,TRBJ1-1,CASTPGRGSTEAFF
TRBV10-3,TRBJ2-1,CAISESGQRTSGSGEQFF
TRBV30,TRBJ1-4,CAWSSENPFPNEKLFF
TRBV5-6,TRBJ1-4,CASTLQGAGEKLFF
TRBV6-1,TRBJ1-2,CASSDFWGRAVYGYTF
TRBV11-2,TRBJ2-1,CASSLEALGRQFF
TRBV29-1,TRBJ1-2,CSVESGQGWDGYTF
TRBV11-3,TRBJ2-5,CASSKLAGLYQETQYF
TRBV11-2,TRBJ2-7,CASSHPRVTGNYEQYF
TRBV19,TRBJ2-3,CASSILSSGSLDTQYF
TRBV27,TRBJ2-1,CASSLGSTGGVRNEQFF
TRBV2,TRBJ1-1,CASRGQGVMGTEAFF
TRBV2,TRBJ1-1,CASSAQGSEAFF
TRBV2,TRBJ2-7,CASKRSSYEQYF
TRBV30,TRBJ2-7,CAWRAPGDEQYF
TRBV6-6,TRBJ2-2,CASNPGGTNTGELFF
TRBV6-6,TRBJ1-3,CASTLGGAGNTIYF
TRBV27,TRBJ2-1,CASSPTPLRYNEQFF
TRBV5-6,TRBJ2-7,CASSRGQGYEQYF
TRBV9,TRBJ2-7,CASSVSWDRVSYEQYF
TRBV28,TRBJ2-3,CASSSPTGFTDTQYF
TRBV20-1,TRBJ1-2,CSADGEYGYTF
TRBV19,TRBJ2-3,CASSMSLGTDTQYF
TRBV2,TRBJ1-4,CASSPDRGPEKLFF
TRBV10-3,TRBJ1-1,CAIKGQGGTEAFF
TRBV5-1,TRBJ2-3,CASSNSGGATDTQYF
TRBV30,TRBJ2-7,CAWKAGGNEQYF
TRBV5-4,TRBJ1-1,CASSLGQSNTEAFF
TRBV27,TRBJ2-6,CASSQKGEGRSGANVLTF
TRBV7-3,TRBJ1-5,CASSLGQGEPQHF
TRBV5-6,TRBJ2-7,CASSLAPGTGGYEQYF
TRBV27,TRBJ2-2,CASSPKRELPRGELFF
TRBV27,TRBJ1-4,CASSLTGMEKLFF
TRBV5-4,TRBJ2-3,CASSLAMAGGPDTQYF
TRBV21-1,TRBJ2-5,CASSTGIRYQETQYF
TRBV28,TRBJ1-1,CASSLGQYPEAFF
TRBV5-8,TRBJ2-7,CASSGDSHEQYF
TRBV11-2,TRBJ2-7,CASSQSRQAEQYF